The 5 T cell receptor beta chains below all came from one sample that was sequenced in a study of siplizumab effects on memory and regulatory T cells. Sequencing was performed with immunoSEQ multiplex PCR; in TCRdb, only in-frame clones are kept and a portion is missing. This sample has some 97,000 clones, with over 90% found just once. The sample was non-Treg CD4+ T cells sorted from blood. The receptor source for this set is a human donor in good health.

This clone was detected once. J is TRBJ2-6 and V is TRBV11-2, with unresolved D. V lost 2 bases and J lost 0, with 8 bases in between. There are 16 residues in the CDR3. Germline CDR1 SGHAT, CDR2 FQNNGV. CDR3 sequence (DNA): TGTGCCAGCAGCTTAATAGGTAGCTCTGGGGCCAACGTCCTGACTTTC. Translation: CASSLIGSSGANVLTF.

The chain has TRBV29-1 and TRBJ1-2; D uncertain. This CDR3 contains 14 residues. Trimming took 0 bases from V and 7 from J, leaving 15 bases between them. Germline V gives CDR1 SQVTM, CDR2 ANQGSEA. DNA of the CDR3: TGCAGCGTTGAAGATGGCGGGGTTCGGGGTGGCTACACCTTC. Translated, it gives CSVEDGGVRGGYTF.

CDR3 residues: CASRNSGSHNEQFF. CDR3 nucleotides: TGCGCCAGCAGAAACAGCGGGAGCCACAATGAGCAGTTCTTC. The chain couples TRBV10-2 to TRBJ2-1; 8 bases line up with TRBD2. CDR1 and CDR2 from the germline V gene are WSHSY and SAAADI. This CDR3 spans 14 amino acids. With 6 bases clipped from V and 5 bases from J, the junction kept 6 bases outside the gene matches.

This chain joins TRBV4-1 and TRBJ2-3, with D tentatively TRBD1 (5 bases). The V gene's germline CDR1 is MGHRA and CDR2 YSYEKL. CDR3 length: 15 amino acids. With 1 base removed from V and 2 bases from J, the gap between germline ends came to 10 bases. CDR3 DNA: TGCGCCAGCAGCCAAGGCGACAGATACACAGATACGCAGTATTTT. This sequence encodes CASSQGDRYTDTQYF.

The chain combines TRBV10-1 with TRBJ2-7; D unresolved. CDR1 and CDR2 (germline): WNHNN, SYGVQD (reference sequence). The CDR3 is 12 residues long. V shed 4 bases and J shed 0 bases, with 4 bases lying between them. CDR3 DNA sequence: TGCGCCAGCAGTGTTAGCTCCTACGAGCAGTACTTC. Translated, it gives CASSVSSYEQYF.